This T cell receptor (beta chain) was recovered during a study of T cell responses to AZD1222 COVID-19 vaccine. On this clone itself: Its antigen remains unidentified.

Whole-study findings and limits: Recipients of AZD1222 seropositive at baseline numbered only 5 to 7.

There are 16 residues in the CDR3. The ends were cut back, 4 bases at V and 0 bases at J, with 14 bases in the middle. Germline lookup yields CDR1 SGHNT and CDR2 YYREEE (reference sequence). Assay: immunoSEQ multiplex PCR; the TCRdb copy retains only in-frame clones and omits some. The data contain 130,000 or so clones, 70% to 90% of them singletons. The chain recombines TRBV5-4 with TRBJ1-3, with a tentative D call TRBD1 (5 bases). The sequencing here drew on peripheral blood, taken on day 0 of AZD1222 vaccination. The receptor's source is an adult in good health. CDR3 sequence: CASSQRGLHSGNTIYF. As DNA, the CDR3 is TGTGCCAGCAGCCAAAGGGGACTACACTCTGGAAACACCATATATTTT.